This T cell receptor (beta chain) was observed in a study of control samples from healthy donors and cancer patients (dated by TCRdb to the early 2020s). From V the trimming removes 0 bases and from J it removes 5 bases, while the gene matches leave 5 bases of the junction unaccounted for. The CDR3 sequence holds 16 residues, the cysteine and phenylalanine included. The kept DNA is CDR3 alone, 48 bases in frame from the first base. CDR1 SGDLS and CDR2 YYNGEE are derived from the germline V gene. The library was built by means of the immunoSEQ multiplex PCR assay. Held by TCRdb, this immuneACCESS table contains in-frame sequences only and omits some clones. Under half of the omission traces to an unresolved V gene where checked; the cause of the rest is unknown. The table for this sample lists 100,000 to 150,000 clones; roughly 92% of them were counted only once. The ten largest clones represent around 5.8% of the sample.

This clone is a singleton in its sample. Its cognate antigen has yet to be identified. The sample holds no much larger clone one base away, and base qualities are not on file. This receptor was taken from a man between 18 and 35 years old in good health. The sample consisted of blood. The V gene is TRBV9 and the J gene is TRBJ2-5, with 12 bases aligning to TRBD2. The CDR3 reads as follows: CASSVVPSGGAETQYF. The bases read TGTGCCAGCAGCGTAGTACCTAGCGGGGGGGCGGAGACCCAGTACTTC. The full variable domain, completed from the reference TRBV9 and TRBJ2-5 proteins outside the CDR3, reads DSGVTQTPKHLITATGQRVTLRCSPRSGDLSVYWYQQSLDQGLQFLIQYYNGEERAKGNILERFSAQQFPDLHSELNLSSLELGDSALYFCASSVVPSGGAETQYFGPGTRLLVL.